This is a list of T cell receptor beta chains from one sample in a study of regulatory T cells in long-lasting Graves disease. Each CDR3 protein is one row after TCRdb ran MiXCR on the multiplex PCR reads. The sample holds 400,000 to 450,000 distinct CDR3 sequences, 14% to 15% seen once. These data were likewise used in another study, on T cells in Graves' hyperthyroidism and ophthalmopathy.

The sequencing here drew on peripheral blood mononuclear cells (PBMCs), taken at new diagnosis, from a patient treated with antithyroid drugs. The source is a woman in her twenties or thirties with Graves disease. CDR3s include the opening cysteine and the closing phenylalanine or tryptophan. The D gene is left open where the match is weak. Some rows have no size entry. The others give once, few or many, or a class for an expanded clone.

>NA|TRBD1|TRBJ2-5|14|TRBV20-1
TGCAGTGCTAGAGAGGGGACAGGGTGGGAGACCCAGTACTTC
CSAREGTGWETQYF
>NA|NA|TRBJ2-7|15|TRBV7-9
TGTGCCAGCAGCTTAGTCGGGGTACTGGCGGAGCAGCAGTACTTC
CASSLVGVLAEQQYF
>many|NA|TRBJ1-1|16|TRBV28
TGTGCCAGCAGTTTATACGGAGTTGGCCGGAACACTGAAGCTTTCTTT
CASSLYGVGRNTEAFF
>NA|TRBD1|TRBJ2-7|19|TRBV6-1
TGTGCCAGCAGTGAAAGATTCCGGACAGGGGGTCAGAGTACCTACGAGCAGTACTTC
CASSERFRTGGQSTYEQYF
>many|TRBD2|TRBJ2-7|16|TRBV27
TGTGCCAGCAGTAAATGGACTAGCGGGGGCTCCTACGAGCAGTACTTC
CASSKWTSGGSYEQYF
>many|NA|TRBJ1-4|13|TRBV10-3
TGTGCCACATCATCGGGGGTGAATGAAAAACTGTTTTTT
CATSSGVNEKLFF
>NA|NA|TRBJ1-4|16|TRBV28
TGTGCCAGCAACCTACGCGGGGGGGTGCGCCATGAAAAACTGTTTTTT
CASNLRGGVRHEKLFF
>few|TRBD2|TRBJ2-2|15|TRBV14
TGTGCCAGCAGCCAAATAGCGGGGGACACCGGGGAGCTGTTTTTT
CASSQIAGDTGELFF
>many|TRBD2|TRBJ2-2|14|TRBV7-3
TGTGCCAGCAGCTTTACTAGCGGGACCGGGGAGCTGTTTTTT
CASSFTSGTGELFF
>many|NA|TRBJ2-1|11|TRBV2
TGTGCCAGCAGTGAGGGGGGTGAGCAGTTCTTC
CASSEGGEQFF
>many|TRBD1|TRBJ1-5|15|TRBV3-1
TGTGCCAGCAGCCAAGATGCGACAGGGGGTCAGCCCCAGCATTTT
CASSQDATGGQPQHF
>NA|TRBD1|TRBJ1-1|15|TRBV6-1
TGTGCCAGCAAAGACGCCGCAGGGGGCGCAATTGAAGCTTTCTTT
CASKDAAGGAIEAFF
>many|NA|TRBJ2-3|15|TRBV11-2
TGTGCCAGCAGCTTAACGGGACCCAGCACAGATACGCAGTATTTT
CASSLTGPSTDTQYF
>NA|TRBD2|TRBJ2-3|16|TRBV5-1
TGCGCCAGCAGCTTGAGGTCTAGCGGACGAACAGATACGCAGTATTTT
CASSLRSSGRTDTQYF
>many|TRBD2|TRBJ2-7|15|TRBV27
TGTGCCAGCAGTGTCTTAGCGGGAGGCCCCTACGAGCAGTACTTC
CASSVLAGGPYEQYF
>few|NA|TRBJ1-1|12|TRBV12-3/TRBV12-4
TGTGCCAGCAGTTTTCCGGGCCAAGAAGCTTTCTTT
CASSFPGQEAFF
>many|TRBD2|TRBJ2-7|14|TRBV11-2
TGTGCCAGCAGCATACAGGGACTAGCGCCCGAGCAGTACTTC
CASSIQGLAPEQYF
>NA|NA|TRBJ1-1|14|TRBV19
TGTGCCAGTAGTATTAACGGGTTGAACACTGAAGCTTTCTTT
CASSINGLNTEAFF
>few|TRBD2|TRBJ2-1|21|TRBV4-1
TGCGCCAGCAGCCAAGGGACAACCCTTCGGACTAGCGGGAGCCGGCACAATGAGCAGTTCTTC
CASSQGTTLRTSGSRHNEQFF
>few|NA|TRBJ1-1|14|TRBV6-9
TGTGCCAGCAGTTACGGACAGATGAACACTGAAGCTTTCTTT
CASSYGQMNTEAFF
>few|TRBD1|TRBJ2-5|13|TRBV19
TGTGCCAGTAGTACAGGGACAGGAGAGACCCAGTACTTC
CASSTGTGETQYF
>few|NA|TRBJ2-7|15|TRBV19
TGTGCCAGTAGTATAGAACCGGGTGAAGGATACGAGCAGTACTTC
CASSIEPGEGYEQYF
>NA|NA|TRBJ2-5|12|TRBV24-1
TGTGCCACCAGTGGCAACCAAGAGACCCAGTACTTC
CATSGNQETQYF
>many|NA|TRBJ1-2|15|TRBV18
TGTGCCAGCTCACCGGCGGGGGAAGGGAGTCGGGGCTACACCTTC
CASSPAGEGSRGYTF
>once|TRBD2|TRBJ2-7|18|TRBV7-3
TGTGCCAGCAGCTCGGGGACTAGCGGGATGTTAAGCTCCTACGAGCAGTACTTC
CASSSGTSGMLSSYEQYF
>many|TRBD1|TRBJ1-6|15|TRBV3-1
TGTGCCAGCAGCCTCGGACAGGGGGCGCATTCACCCCTCCACTTT
CASSLGQGAHSPLHF
>few|NA|TRBJ2-5|11|TRBV11-2
TGTGCCAGCAGCGGTTGGGGGACCCAGTACTTC
CASSGWGTQYF
>NA|NA|TRBJ1-1|13|TRBV12-3/TRBV12-4
TGTGCCAGCAGTTTGAAGGGGGACACTGAAGCTTTCTTT
CASSLKGDTEAFF
>many|NA|TRBJ1-4|13|TRBV20-1
TGCAGTGGATCGTCTGGGACTAATGAAAAACTGTTTTTT
CSGSSGTNEKLFF
>few|NA|TRBJ1-3|16|TRBV3-1
TGTGCCAGCAGCCAAGATGCAACAGGCGGTGGAAACACCATATATTTT
CASSQDATGGGNTIYF
>NA|TRBD1|TRBJ2-7|17|TRBV24-1
TGTGCCACCGAGGGGACCGCGGGACAGGGGAGCCCCTACGAGCAGTACTTC
CATEGTAGQGSPYEQYF
>few|TRBD1|TRBJ1-2|15|TRBV19
TGTGCCAGTAGTATCCCGGACAGGGGATCGTATGGCTACACCTTC
CASSIPDRGSYGYTF
>many|NA|TRBJ1-5|17|TRBV4-1
TGCGCCAGCAGCCAAGTGTTGGGGGCTGGGGGCAATCAGCCCCAGCATTTT
CASSQVLGAGGNQPQHF
>NA|NA|TRBJ2-5|15|TRBV3-1
TGTGCCAGCAGCCAAGATCTGCCTAGGCAAGAGACCCAGTACTTC
CASSQDLPRQETQYF
>many|NA|TRBJ2-7|15|TRBV28
TGTGCCAGCAGTGATCAAATGGGACACTCCTACGAGCAGTACTTC
CASSDQMGHSYEQYF
>many|TRBD2|TRBJ2-3|15|TRBV11-2
TGTGCCAGCAGCCTGGGGGGACTAGCGACAGATACGCAGTATTTT
CASSLGGLATDTQYF
>few|NA|TRBJ1-1|17|TRBV4-1
TGCGCCAGCAGCCCGTACGCGACAGGAAGCATGAACACTGAAGCTTTCTTT
CASSPYATGSMNTEAFF
>NA|NA|TRBJ2-5|15|TRBV18
TGTGCCAGCTCACCACCGGTGGGAGGACAAGAGACCCAGTACTTC
CASSPPVGGQETQYF
>many|NA|TRBJ2-5|14|TRBV5-6
TGTGCCAGCAGCTTGCGGGACGGCCCGGAGACCCAGTACTTC
CASSLRDGPETQYF
>NA|NA|TRBJ2-1|13|TRBV30
TGTGCCTGCAGCCTTCTAGTAGGGGGTGAGCAGTTCTTC
CACSLLVGGEQFF
>NA|NA|TRBJ1-2|13|TRBV6-2/TRBV6-3
TGTGCCAGCAGTTATGGGCTGATGGGGGGCTACACCTTC
CASSYGLMGGYTF
>many|TRBD2|TRBJ2-3|16|TRBV5-1
TGCGCCAGCAGCGGTAGGACTAGCGCTCGTCCCGGTACGCAGTATTTT
CASSGRTSARPGTQYF
>many|TRBD2|TRBJ2-1|14|TRBV30
TGTGCCTGGAAAACTAGCGGGAGGGCCAATGAGCAGTTCTTC
CAWKTSGRANEQFF
>few|NA|TRBJ1-5|16|TRBV5-6
TGTGCCAGCAGCTTGGAAGGGGAGCGGGGGAATCAGCCCCAGCATTTT
CASSLEGERGNQPQHF
>few|TRBD2|TRBJ2-5|14|TRBV27
TGTGCCAGCAGTTCCCGGACTAGACAAGAGACCCAGTACTTC
CASSSRTRQETQYF
>NA|TRBD1|TRBJ1-2|12|TRBV20-1
TGCAGGGGACAGGGTAGGGACTATGGCTACACCTTC
CRGQGRDYGYTF